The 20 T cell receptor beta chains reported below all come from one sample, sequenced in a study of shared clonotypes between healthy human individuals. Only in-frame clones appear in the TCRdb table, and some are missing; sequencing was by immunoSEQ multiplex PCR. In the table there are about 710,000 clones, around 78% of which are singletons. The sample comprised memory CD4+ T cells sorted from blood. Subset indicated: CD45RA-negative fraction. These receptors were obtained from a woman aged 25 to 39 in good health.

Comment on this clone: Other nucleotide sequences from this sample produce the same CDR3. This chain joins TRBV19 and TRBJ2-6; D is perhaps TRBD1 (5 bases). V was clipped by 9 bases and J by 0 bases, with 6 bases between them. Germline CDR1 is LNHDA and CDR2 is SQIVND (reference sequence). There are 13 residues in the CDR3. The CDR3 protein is CASQGSGANVLTF. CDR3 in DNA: TGTGCCAGCCAGGGCTCTGGGGCCAACGTCCTGACTTTC.

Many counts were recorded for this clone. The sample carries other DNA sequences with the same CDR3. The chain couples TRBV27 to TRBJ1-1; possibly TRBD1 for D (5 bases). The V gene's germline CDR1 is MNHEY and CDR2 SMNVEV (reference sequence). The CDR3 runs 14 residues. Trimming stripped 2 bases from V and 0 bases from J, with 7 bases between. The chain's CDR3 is CASSLQGMNTEAFF. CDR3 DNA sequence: TGTGCCAGCAGTTTACAGGGTATGAACACTGAAGCTTTCTTT.

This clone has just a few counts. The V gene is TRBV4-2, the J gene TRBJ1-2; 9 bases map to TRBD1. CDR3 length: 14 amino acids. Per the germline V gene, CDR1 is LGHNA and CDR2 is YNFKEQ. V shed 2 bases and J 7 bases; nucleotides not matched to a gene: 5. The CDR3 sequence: CASSQPQGAGGYTF. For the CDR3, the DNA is TGTGCCAGCAGCCAACCACAGGGGGCTGGTGGCTACACCTTC.

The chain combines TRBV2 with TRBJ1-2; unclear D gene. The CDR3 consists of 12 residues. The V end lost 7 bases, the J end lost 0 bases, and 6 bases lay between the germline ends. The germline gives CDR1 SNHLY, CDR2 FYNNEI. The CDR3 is CASTESNYGYTF. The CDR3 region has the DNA TGTGCCAGCACAGAATCTAACTATGGCTACACCTTC.

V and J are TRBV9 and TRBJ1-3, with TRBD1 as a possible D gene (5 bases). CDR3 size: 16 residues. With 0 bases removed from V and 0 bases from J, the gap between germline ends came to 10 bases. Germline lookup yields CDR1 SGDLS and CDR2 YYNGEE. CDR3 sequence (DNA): TGTGCCAGCAGCGTAGTTGGGGACGGCTCTGGAAACACCATATATTTT. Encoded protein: CASSVVGDGSGNTIYF. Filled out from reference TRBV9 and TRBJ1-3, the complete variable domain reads DSGVTQTPKHLITATGQRVTLRCSPRSGDLSVYWYQQSLDQGLQFLIQYYNGEERAKGNILERFSAQQFPDLHSELNLSSLELGDSALYFCASSVVGDGSGNTIYFGEGSWLTVV.

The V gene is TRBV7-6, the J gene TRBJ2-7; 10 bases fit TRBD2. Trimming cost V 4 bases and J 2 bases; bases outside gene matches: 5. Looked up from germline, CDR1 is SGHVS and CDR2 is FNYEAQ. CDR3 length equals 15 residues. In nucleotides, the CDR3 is TGTGCCAGCAGCTACCAAGCGGGAGGGCCCTACGAGCAGTACTTC. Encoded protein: CASSYQAGGPYEQYF.

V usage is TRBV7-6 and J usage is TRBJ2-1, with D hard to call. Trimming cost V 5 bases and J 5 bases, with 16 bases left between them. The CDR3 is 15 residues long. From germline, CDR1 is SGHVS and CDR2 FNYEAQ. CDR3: CASSDQTGPDNEQFF. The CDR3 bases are TGTGCCAGCAGCGACCAGACCGGACCCGACAATGAGCAGTTCTTC. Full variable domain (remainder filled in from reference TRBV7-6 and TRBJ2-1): GAGVSQSPRYKVTKRGQDVALRCDPISGHVSLYWYRQALGQGPEFLTYFNYEAQQDKSGLPNDRFSAERPEGSISTLTIQRTEQRDSAMYRCASSDQTGPDNEQFFGPGTRLTVL.

CDR3 nucleotides: TGTGCCAGCAGTCTCCGGGAGGGGGGTGGATGGTACGAGCAGTACTTC. It translates to CASSLREGGGWYEQYF. This chain links TRBV27 with TRBJ2-7, with 8 bases identical to TRBD2. CDR3 size: 16 residues. V lost 5 bases to trimming and J lost 4 bases; unmatched junction nucleotides: 13. Germline lookup yields CDR1 MNHEY and CDR2 SMNVEV (reference sequence).

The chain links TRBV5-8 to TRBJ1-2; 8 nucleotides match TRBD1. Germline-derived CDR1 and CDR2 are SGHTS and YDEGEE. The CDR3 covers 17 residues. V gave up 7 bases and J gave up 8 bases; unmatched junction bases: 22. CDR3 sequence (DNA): TGTGCCAGCCCCCGTCCCGGGACAGGCCCTGCATATGGGGGCTACACCTTC. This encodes CASPRPGTGPAYGGYTF.

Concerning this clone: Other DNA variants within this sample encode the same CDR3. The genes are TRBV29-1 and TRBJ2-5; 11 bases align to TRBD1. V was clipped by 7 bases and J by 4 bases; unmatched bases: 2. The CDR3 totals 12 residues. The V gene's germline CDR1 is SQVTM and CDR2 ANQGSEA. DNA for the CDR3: TGCAGCGCGGACAGGGGGCGAGAGACCCAGTACTTC. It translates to CSADRGRETQYF.

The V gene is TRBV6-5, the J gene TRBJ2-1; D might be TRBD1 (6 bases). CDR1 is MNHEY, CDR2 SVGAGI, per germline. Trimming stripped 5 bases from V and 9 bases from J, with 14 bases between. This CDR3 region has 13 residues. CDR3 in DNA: TGTGCCAGCAGTGCACAGGGTAACTTTGAGCAGTTCTTC. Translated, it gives CASSAQGNFEQFF.

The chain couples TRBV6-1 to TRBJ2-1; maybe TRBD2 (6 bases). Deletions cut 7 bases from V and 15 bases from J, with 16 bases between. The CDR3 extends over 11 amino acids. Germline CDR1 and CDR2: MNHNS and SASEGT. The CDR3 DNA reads TGTGCCAGCACCAGAGGAGGGAGGTGGTTCTTC. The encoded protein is CASTRGGRWFF.

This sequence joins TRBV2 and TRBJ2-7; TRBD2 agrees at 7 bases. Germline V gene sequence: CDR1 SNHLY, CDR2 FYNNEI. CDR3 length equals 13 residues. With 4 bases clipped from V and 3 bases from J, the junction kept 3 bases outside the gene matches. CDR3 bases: TGTGCCAGCAGTGGGAGGACTAGCTACGAGCAGTACTTC. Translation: CASSGRTSYEQYF.

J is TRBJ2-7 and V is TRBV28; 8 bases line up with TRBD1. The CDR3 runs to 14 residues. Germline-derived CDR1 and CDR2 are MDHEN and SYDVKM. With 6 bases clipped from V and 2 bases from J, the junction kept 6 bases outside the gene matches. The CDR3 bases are TGTGCCAGCAGATCGGGACAGGTGACCTACGAGCAGTACTTC. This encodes CASRSGQVTYEQYF.

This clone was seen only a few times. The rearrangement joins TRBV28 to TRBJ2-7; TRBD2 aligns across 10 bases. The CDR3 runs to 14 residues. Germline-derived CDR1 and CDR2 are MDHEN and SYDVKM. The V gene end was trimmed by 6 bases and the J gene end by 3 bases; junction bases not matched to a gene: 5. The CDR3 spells CASRMTSGHYEQYF. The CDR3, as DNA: TGTGCCAGCAGGATGACTAGCGGGCACTACGAGCAGTACTTC.

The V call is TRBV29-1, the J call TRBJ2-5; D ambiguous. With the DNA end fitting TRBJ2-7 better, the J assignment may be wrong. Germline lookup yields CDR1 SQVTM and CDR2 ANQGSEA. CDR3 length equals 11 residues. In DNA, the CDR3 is TGCAGCGTTGGACAAACCTACGAGCAGTACTTC. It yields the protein CSVGQTYEQYF.

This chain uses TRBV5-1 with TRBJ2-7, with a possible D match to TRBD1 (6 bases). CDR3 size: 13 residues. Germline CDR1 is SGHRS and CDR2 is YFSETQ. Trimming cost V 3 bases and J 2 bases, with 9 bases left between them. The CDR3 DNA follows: TGCGCCAGCAGCTCCCAGGGGACCTACGAGCAGTACTTC. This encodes CASSSQGTYEQYF.

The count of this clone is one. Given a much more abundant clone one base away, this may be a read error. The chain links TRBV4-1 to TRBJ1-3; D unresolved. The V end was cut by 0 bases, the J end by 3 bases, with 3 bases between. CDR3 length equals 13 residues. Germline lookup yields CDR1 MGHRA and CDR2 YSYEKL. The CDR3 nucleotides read TGCGCCAGCAGCCAAGATCATGGAAACACCATATATTTT. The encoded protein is CASSQDHGNTIYF.

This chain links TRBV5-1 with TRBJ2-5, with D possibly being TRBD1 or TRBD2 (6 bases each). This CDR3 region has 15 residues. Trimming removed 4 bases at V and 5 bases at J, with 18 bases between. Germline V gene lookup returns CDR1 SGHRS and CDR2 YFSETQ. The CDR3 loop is CASSPTVGGSETQYF. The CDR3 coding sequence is TGCGCCAGCAGCCCCACCGTGGGGGGCTCGGAGACCCAGTACTTC.

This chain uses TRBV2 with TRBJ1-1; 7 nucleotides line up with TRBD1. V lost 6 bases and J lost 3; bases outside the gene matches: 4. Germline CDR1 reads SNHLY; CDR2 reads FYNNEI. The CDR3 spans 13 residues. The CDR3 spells CASRLDRHTEAFF. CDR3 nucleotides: TGTGCCAGCAGGCTGGACAGGCACACTGAAGCTTTCTTT.